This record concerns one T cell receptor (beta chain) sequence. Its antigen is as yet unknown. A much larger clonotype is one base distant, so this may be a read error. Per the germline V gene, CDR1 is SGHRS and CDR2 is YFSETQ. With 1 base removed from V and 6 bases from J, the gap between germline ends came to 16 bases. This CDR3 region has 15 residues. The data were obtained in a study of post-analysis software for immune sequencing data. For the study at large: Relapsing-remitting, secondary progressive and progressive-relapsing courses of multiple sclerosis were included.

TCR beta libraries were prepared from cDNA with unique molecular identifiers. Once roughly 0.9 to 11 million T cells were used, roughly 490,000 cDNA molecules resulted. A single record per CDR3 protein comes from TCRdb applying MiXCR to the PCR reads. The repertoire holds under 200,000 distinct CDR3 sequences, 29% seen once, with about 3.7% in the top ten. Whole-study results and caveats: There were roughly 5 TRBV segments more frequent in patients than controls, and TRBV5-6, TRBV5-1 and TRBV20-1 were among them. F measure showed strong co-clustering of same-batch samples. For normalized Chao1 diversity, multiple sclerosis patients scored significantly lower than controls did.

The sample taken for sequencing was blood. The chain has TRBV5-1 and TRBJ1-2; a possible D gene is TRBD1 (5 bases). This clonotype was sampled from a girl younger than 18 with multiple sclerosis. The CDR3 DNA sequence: TGCGCCAGCAGCTTGAGGGAACGGGGCATCGATGGCTACACCTTC. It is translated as CASSLRERGIDGYTF.